The present T cell receptor (beta chain) was sequenced within a study of OX40 agonist ivuxolimab in advanced cancers. The wider study: In this cohort, patients received ivuxolimab, an agonistic anti-OX40 (CD134) antibody.

Whole-study findings and limits: CD4+ and CD8+ blood T cells expanded clonally by week 6 at 0.1 to 3.0 mg/kg.

Note on this clone: Its specificity is unknown.

Generated by immunoSEQ multiplex PCR, the TCRdb table keeps only in-frame clones and is missing some. Here the sample spans tens of thousands of clones, 80% to 90% being singletons. CDR1 SGHKS and CDR2 YYEKEE come from the germline V gene (reference sequence). V lost 0 bases and J 3 bases, leaving 8 bases between the germline ends. The CDR3 contains 14 residues. The input for sequencing was CD4+ or CD8+ T cells sorted from blood, taken in a trial of the OX40 agonist ivuxolimab. The TCR was taken from an adult with an advanced solid tumor such as melanoma, head and neck, liver or kidney cancer. The rearrangement joins TRBV5-5 to TRBJ2-3, with D perhaps matching TRBD1 (6 bases). The CDR3, as DNA: TGTGCCAGCAGCTTGGGGGGGCCTACAGATACGCAGTATTTT. It is translated as CASSLGGPTDTQYF.